This T cell receptor beta chain was recorded in a study of immune cell composition in non-small cell lung cancer. Study summary: Tumours were mainly lung adenocarcinoma or squamous cell carcinoma. Study-wide points: Top 10 clone scores and clonality were higher in squamous than adenocarcinoma. Clones >0.5% enriched in tumour were rarer in adenocarcinoma (about 35%) than squamous (about 80%). In adenocarcinoma, maximal tumour-associated clone frequency tracked TIL tumour reactivity.

The method was immunoSEQ multiplex PCR; TCRdb's version includes in-frame clones alone and lacks a portion of them. The repertoire includes over a thousand clones, approximately 70% of them detected once, and over 20% sits in the top ten. Germline V lookup: CDR1 SGHVS, CDR2 FQNEAQ. This CDR3 contains 15 residues. Trimming removed 7 bases at V and 1 base at J, with 14 bases between. With respect to this clone: Antigen unknown.

The chain uses TRBV7-8 and TRBJ1-5, with a weak D call TRBD1 (6 bases). Material: lung tumor tissue. This clonotype was obtained from a human donor with non-small cell lung cancer. The CDR3 here is CASIATGFSNQPQHF. The CDR3 region has the DNA TGTGCCAGCATCGCTACAGGGTTCAGCAATCAGCCCCAGCATTTT.